This record concerns one T cell receptor beta chain sequence. Its antigen remains unknown. The authors reverse transcribed all of the isolated RNA, so sequencing captured expressed TCRB transcripts. Sequencing used immunoSEQ multiplex PCR; TCRdb keeps in-frame clones, though not all of them. The table has 390,000 or so clones, around 14% seen once. Markers CD45RO/CCR7/CD25/CD127/CD95/CD27 served to sort CD4+ naive, central memory, regulatory and stem cell-like memory cells. These data come from a study of beta chain features in type 1 diabetes. Study-level results: Patients with Type 1 diabetes showed moderately but significantly shorter TCRB CDR3s in all four CD4+ subsets. The question of HLA type influencing TCRB rearrangement was one that remained unresolved here.

Germline V gene sequence: CDR1 SGHTA, CDR2 FQGTGA. This CDR3 spans 15 amino acids. With V trimmed by 2 bases and J by 4 bases, 2 bases remained unmatched. The chain couples TRBV7-3 to TRBJ2-1; 10 positions agree with TRBD1. The specimen was naive CD4+ T cells from blood. The TCR was taken from a man aged 25 to 40 in good health. The CDR3 reads CASSLGTGVYNEQFF. The CDR3 DNA follows: TGTGCCAGCAGCTTAGGGACAGGGGTGTACAATGAGCAGTTCTTC.